One sample yielded the 24 T cell receptor beta chains listed below, sequenced in a study of cytomegalovirus exposure and HLA in healthy donors. The primer mix had 60 Vbeta and 13 Jbeta primers. Here immunoSEQ multiplex PCR was the method, and the copy in TCRdb shows in-frame clones only, minus some. Of some 190,000 clones listed, roughly 8.7% are singletons. Sequenced: PBMCs. The receptor source for this set is a woman aged 30 to 39 in good health and CMV-seropositive.

The chain carries TRBV27 and TRBJ2-1; D gene uncertain. Per germline, CDR1 MNHEY and CDR2 SMNVEV (reference sequence). The V end lost 2 bases, the J end lost 3 bases, and 8 bases lay between the germline ends. This CDR3 is 14 amino acids long. Here the CDR3 reads CASSLVNSYNEQFF. The CDR3 DNA reads as TGTGCCAGCAGTTTAGTTAACAGCTACAATGAGCAGTTCTTC.

This chain joins TRBV11-2 and TRBJ1-2; unclear D gene. V was pared by 2 bases and J by 0 bases, with 10 bases between. In germline, CDR1 is SGHAT, CDR2 FQNNGV. CDR3 length: 15 residues. The CDR3 DNA reads TGTGCCAGCAGCTTAACCCCCGGGACTAACTATGGCTACACCTTC. It specifies CASSLTPGTNYGYTF.

This clone occurred many times. The CDR3 protein is CASSFGDRGFMNTEAFF. In DNA form, the CDR3 reads TGCGCCAGCAGCTTTGGGGACAGGGGCTTTATGAACACTGAAGCTTTCTTT. The genes are TRBV5-1 and TRBJ1-1; TRBD1 aligns across 10 bases. Germline CDR1 reads SGHRS; CDR2 reads YFSETQ. The CDR3 has 17 amino acids. The J segment lost 0 bases and the V segment lost 2 bases, leaving 7 bases of the junction unmatched.

This clone showed up just a few times. The chain joins TRBV5-1 to TRBJ1-1, with 9 bases aligning to TRBD1. V gave up 5 bases and J gave up 5 bases; unmatched junction bases: 7. The germline V gene encodes CDR1 SGHRS and CDR2 YFSETQ. The CDR3 totals 14 residues. CDR3 coding DNA: TGCGCCAGCAGTAAACAGGGGGCTCGGACTGAAGCTTTCTTT. Its translation is CASSKQGARTEAFF.

This clone was seen more than once but under ten times. The genes are TRBV11-2 and TRBJ2-7; 9 bases align to TRBD2. The J segment lost 3 bases and the V segment lost 5 bases, leaving 5 bases of the junction unmatched. The germline V gene encodes CDR1 SGHAT and CDR2 FQNNGV. The CDR3 has 14 residues. CDR3 region: CASSQSGGNYEQYF. CDR3 bases: TGTGCCAGCAGCCAAAGCGGGGGGAACTACGAGCAGTACTTC.

The chain combines TRBV7-3 with TRBJ2-5; D unresolved. V was clipped by 1 base and J by 4 bases, with 10 bases between them. Looked up from germline, CDR1 is SGHTA and CDR2 is FQGTGA. The CDR3 has 14 amino acids. CDR3: CASSLIGVGETQYF. CDR3 sequence (DNA): TGTGCCAGCAGCTTAATAGGAGTCGGAGAGACCCAGTACTTC.

V and J are TRBV7-9 and TRBJ1-1; 7 bases fit TRBD1. Germline CDR1 SEHNR, CDR2 FQNEAQ (reference sequence). CDR3 size: 18 residues. V lost 5 bases, J lost 4 bases, and 19 bases stayed unmatched. CDR3 nucleotide sequence: TGTGCCAGCAGCCTTAGTCCGACAGTGGCCCCAGGGGGCACTGAAGCTTTCTTT. Its protein is CASSLSPTVAPGGTEAFF.

V gene TRBV6-1 combines with J gene TRBJ2-7, with a tentative D call TRBD1 (5 bases). The CDR3 loop spans 17 amino acids. Germline lookup yields CDR1 MNHNS and CDR2 SASEGT. V lost 1 base and J lost 3, with 19 bases in between. The CDR3 coding sequence is TGTGCCAGCAGTGAAGAAGAAGACAGAGGAATCTACTACGAGCAGTACTTC. It translates to CASSEEEDRGIYYEQYF.

This chain uses TRBV23-1 with TRBJ2-1; 12 bases are shared with TRBD2. TRBV23-1 is an ORF for which the function is uncertain. The CDR3 is made up of 19 amino acids. V was pared by 3 bases and J by 4 bases, with 13 bases of the junction left unmatched. The CDR3 region is CASSHLPQSSGREYNEQFF. CDR3 DNA: TGCGCCAGCAGTCACCTACCCCAGTCTAGCGGGAGGGAGTACAATGAGCAGTTCTTC.

This sequence joins TRBV30 and TRBJ2-5, with D perhaps TRBD2 (6 bases). Germline CDR1 is GTSNPN and CDR2 is SVGIG (reference sequence). Trimming left V 2 bases short and J 12 bases short, with 13 bases between. CDR3 size: 11 residues. The CDR3: CAWSQPGEKYF. Here the CDR3 DNA reads TGTGCCTGGAGTCAACCGGGGGAGAAGTACTTC.

This clone was seen a handful of times. The gene calls are TRBV6-1 and TRBJ1-4; D is perhaps TRBD1 (5 bases). CDR1 and CDR2 (germline): MNHNS, SASEGT. CDR3 size: 14 residues. Trimming took off 1 base at V and 8 bases at J, with 11 bases between the two ends. CDR3 in DNA: TGTGCCAGCAGTGAAGGCGAGCGGGGGGAAAAACTGTTTTTT. It translates to CASSEGERGEKLFF.

This clone was observed a few times. The rearrangement joins TRBV5-6 to TRBJ2-5; 13 bases line up with TRBD2. There are 16 residues in the CDR3. The germline V gene has CDR1 SGHDT and CDR2 YYEEEE. V shed 0 bases, J shed 4 bases, and the junction held 3 bases outside the gene matches. This CDR3 is CASSLGLAGGSETQYF. The CDR3 DNA follows: TGTGCCAGCAGCTTGGGACTAGCGGGAGGTTCAGAGACCCAGTACTTC.

The chain combines TRBV5-1 with TRBJ2-1; 13 nucleotides match TRBD2. CDR1 and CDR2 (germline): SGHRS, YFSETQ. With 4 bases clipped from V and 10 bases from J, the junction kept 8 bases outside the gene matches. This CDR3 spans 15 amino acids. The CDR3 DNA follows: TGCGCCAGCAGCCCACTAGCGGGAGGGGCTGGGGAGCAGTTCTTC. Its protein is CASSPLAGGAGEQFF.

Here the CDR3 DNA reads TGTGCCAGCAGTTCAGGTTTCTACGAGCAGTACTTC. Its protein product is CASSSGFYEQYF. V and J are TRBV2 and TRBJ2-7; D is unresolved. CDR1 and CDR2 from the germline V gene are SNHLY and FYNNEI. The V gene lost 5 bases and the J gene lost 3 bases, with 8 bases spanning the gap. This CDR3 is built from 12 residues.

V is TRBV6-5 and J is TRBJ1-1; 9 bases line up with TRBD1. The CDR3 runs to 14 residues. The germline V gene encodes CDR1 MNHEY and CDR2 SVGAGI. V was pared by 6 bases and J by 7 bases, with 9 bases of the junction left unmatched. CDR3 amino acids: CASSPPPGQGEAFF. The DNA for the CDR3 is TGTGCCAGCAGCCCCCCGCCGGGACAGGGTGAAGCTTTCTTT.

This clone has just a few counts. This chain connects TRBV7-9 to TRBJ2-5, with TRBD1 identical over 8 bases. The CDR3 loop spans 16 amino acids. Per germline, CDR1 SEHNR and CDR2 FQNEAQ (reference sequence). V gave up 0 bases and J gave up 4 bases; unmatched junction bases: 7. Here the CDR3 reads CASSLAETGVGETQYF. CDR3 in DNA: TGTGCCAGCAGCTTAGCGGAGACAGGGGTAGGAGAGACCCAGTACTTC.

This clone was observed a handful of times. The chain employs TRBV10-1 and TRBJ1-5, with D perhaps TRBD1 (6 bases). CDR3 size: 13 residues. The germline V and J ends were trimmed by 3 bases and 4 bases, with 7 bases remaining between them. The germline V gene encodes CDR1 WNHNN and CDR2 SYGVQD (reference sequence). The CDR3 nucleotides are TGCGCCAGCAGTGATACAGGGAATCAGCCCCAGCATTTT. Protein: CASSDTGNQPQHF.

This clone has only a few counts. J is TRBJ2-2 and V is TRBV6-4; the D gene is possibly TRBD2 (6 bases). The CDR3 loop spans 13 amino acids. The germline V gene has CDR1 MRHNA and CDR2 SNTAGT. V lost 2 bases to trimming and J lost 7 bases, with 8 bases between them. CDR3 bases: TGTGCCAGCAGTGACACGGGAGTCGGGGAGCTGTTTTTT. Residues: CASSDTGVGELFF.

This clone was recorded a few times. The chain links TRBV29-1 to TRBJ2-4; 7 bases line up with TRBD2. V dropped 4 bases and J dropped 0; count of bases not matched to a gene: 6. CDR3 size: 15 residues. Germline lookup yields CDR1 SQVTM and CDR2 ANQGSEA. CDR3 protein: CSVGGGFIAKNIQYF. In DNA form, the CDR3 reads TGCAGCGTTGGGGGGGGATTCATAGCCAAAAACATTCAGTACTTC.

This clone was seen more than once but under ten times. The chain employs TRBV5-1 and TRBJ1-2; 9 bases line up with TRBD1. Germline lookup yields CDR1 SGHRS and CDR2 YFSETQ. This CDR3 has 14 amino acids. The J segment lost 9 bases and the V segment lost 4 bases, leaving 10 bases of the junction unmatched. The CDR3 coding sequence is TGCGCCAGCAGCGAAAGACAGGGGGTTGTTAGCTACACCTTC. It codes for CASSERQGVVSYTF.

This clone has a handful of counts. The V call is TRBV7-9, the J call TRBJ2-7; D perhaps matches TRBD2 (5 bases). Trimming stripped 5 bases from V and 5 bases from J, with 16 bases between. CDR3 length: 14 amino acids. Germline loops: CDR1 SEHNR, CDR2 FQNEAQ (reference sequence). The CDR3 region has the DNA TGTGCCAGCAGCCACACTAGTCTCCGTGACGAGCAGTACTTC. This gives the protein CASSHTSLRDEQYF.

This rearrangement joins TRBV28 to TRBJ2-7; tentative D call: TRBD1 (7 bases). The CDR3 is 14 residues long. CDR1 MDHEN and CDR2 SYDVKM come from the germline V gene. Trimming shortened V by 5 bases and J by 0 bases, and 11 bases separated the two germline ends. The CDR3, as DNA: TGTGCCAGCAGTCCAGGGGGGTTCTCCTACGAGCAGTACTTC. This codes for CASSPGGFSYEQYF.

The chain has TRBV6-1 and TRBJ2-7; no definite D call. The germline V gene encodes CDR1 MNHNS and CDR2 SASEGT. The CDR3 is made up of 14 amino acids. V was shortened by 9 bases and J by 2 bases, with 17 bases between the two germline ends. The CDR3 loop reads CASREVAFPYEQYF. The DNA for the CDR3 is TGTGCCAGTCGTGAAGTAGCATTCCCCTACGAGCAGTACTTC.

The chain carries TRBV27 and TRBJ2-1, with TRBD2 matching over 9 bases. J lost 0 bases, V lost 3 bases, and 3 bases had no gene match. This CDR3 comprises 16 residues. Germline V gives CDR1 MNHEY, CDR2 SMNVEV (reference sequence). The chain's CDR3 is CASSFTAGGSYNEQFF. The CDR3 DNA sequence: TGTGCCAGCAGTTTTACAGCGGGAGGCTCCTACAATGAGCAGTTCTTC.